This T cell receptor (beta chain) was sequenced in a study of blood T cell repertoires in COVID-19. Study-level information: In each case, the material was cDNA or gDNA derived from T cells, B-cell-depleted T cells, or PBMCs.

Sequencing was performed with immunoSEQ multiplex PCR; in TCRdb, only in-frame clones are kept and a portion is missing. The sample includes approximately 100,000 clones, roughly 87% of them seen just once. The V and J ends lost 1 base and 4 bases respectively, with 13 bases between them. In germline, CDR1 is SGHAT, CDR2 FQNNGV. The CDR3 spans 15 residues. The source material was peripheral blood. The chain has TRBV11-2 and TRBJ1-2; weak D call: TRBD1 (6 bases). This TCR was recovered from a woman aged 60-75 years with acute or convalescent COVID-19. CDR3 in DNA: TGTGCCAGCAGCTTAGGGGGGCTGGGGTCCTATGGCTACACCTTC. Residues: CASSLGGLGSYGYTF.